The present entry profiles one T cell receptor (beta chain) with its context. V was cut by 4 bases and J by 4 bases, with 13 bases left in between. Germline lookup yields CDR1 SGHRS and CDR2 YFSETQ. CDR3 length: 14 amino acids. The record originates from a study of blood T cell repertoires in COVID-19. The overall study: PBMCs, B-cell-depleted T cells, or T cells were the source of the cDNA or gDNA that made up the material.

The protocol was immunoSEQ multiplex PCR, while the TCRdb copy is restricted to in-frame clones and leaves out a portion. The sample has fewer than 650,000 clones, around 90% seen once. The sequence was obtained from a woman aged 45-60 years with COVID-19, enrolled during active disease. The chain recombines TRBV5-1 with TRBJ2-3, with D maybe TRBD2 (5 bases). Sequencing input: peripheral blood. CDR3 nucleotides: TGCGCCAGCAGCGTACTAGAAGGAGCAGATACGCAGTATTTT. Amino acids: CASSVLEGADTQYF.